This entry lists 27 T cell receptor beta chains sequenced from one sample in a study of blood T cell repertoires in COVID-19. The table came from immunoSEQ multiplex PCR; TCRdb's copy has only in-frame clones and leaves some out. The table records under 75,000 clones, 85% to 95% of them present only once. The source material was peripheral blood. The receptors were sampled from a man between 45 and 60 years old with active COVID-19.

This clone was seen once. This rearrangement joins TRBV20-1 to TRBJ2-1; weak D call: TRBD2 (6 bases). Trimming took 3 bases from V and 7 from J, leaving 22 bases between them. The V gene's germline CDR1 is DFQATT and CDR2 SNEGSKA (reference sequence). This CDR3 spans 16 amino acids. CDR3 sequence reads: CSASFPGVGGGNEQFF. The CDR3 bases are TGCAGTGCTAGTTTTCCCGGGGTGGGAGGAGGTAATGAGCAGTTCTTC.

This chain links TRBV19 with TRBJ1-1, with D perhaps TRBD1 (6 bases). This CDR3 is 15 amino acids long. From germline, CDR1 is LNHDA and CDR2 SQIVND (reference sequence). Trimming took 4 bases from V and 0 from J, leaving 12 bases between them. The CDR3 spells CASSKRQVMNTEAFF. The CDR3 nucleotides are TGTGCCAGTAGTAAACGACAGGTTATGAACACTGAAGCTTTCTTT.

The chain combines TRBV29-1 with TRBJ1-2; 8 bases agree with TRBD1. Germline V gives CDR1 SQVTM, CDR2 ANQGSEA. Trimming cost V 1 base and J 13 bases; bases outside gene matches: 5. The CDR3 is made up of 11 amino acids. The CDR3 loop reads CSVEGAGGGTF. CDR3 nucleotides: TGCAGCGTTGAAGGGGCAGGGGGCGGCACCTTC.

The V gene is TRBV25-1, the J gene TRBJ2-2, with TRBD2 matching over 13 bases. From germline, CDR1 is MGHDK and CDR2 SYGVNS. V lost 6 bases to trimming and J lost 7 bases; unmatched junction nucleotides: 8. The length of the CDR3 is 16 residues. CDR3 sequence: CASRGLAGVVGGELFF. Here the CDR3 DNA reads TGTGCCAGCAGAGGACTAGCGGGAGTTGTAGGCGGGGAGCTGTTTTTT.

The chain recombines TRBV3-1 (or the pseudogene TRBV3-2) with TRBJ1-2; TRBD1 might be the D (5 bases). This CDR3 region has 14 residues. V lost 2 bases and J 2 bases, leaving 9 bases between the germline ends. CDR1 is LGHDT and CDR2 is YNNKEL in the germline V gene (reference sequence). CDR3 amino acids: CASSQNRPNYGYTF. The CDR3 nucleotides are TGTGCCAGCAGCCAAAACAGGCCCAACTATGGCTACACCTTC.

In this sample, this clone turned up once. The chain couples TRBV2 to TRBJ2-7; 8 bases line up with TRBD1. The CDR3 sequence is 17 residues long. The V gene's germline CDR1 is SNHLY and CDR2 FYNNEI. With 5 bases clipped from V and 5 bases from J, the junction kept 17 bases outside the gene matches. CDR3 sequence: CASSSGGLEVVWNEQYF. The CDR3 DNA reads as TGTGCCAGCAGTTCAGGGGGCCTTGAAGTTGTTTGGAACGAGCAGTACTTC. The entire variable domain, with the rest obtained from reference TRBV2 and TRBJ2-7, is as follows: EPEVTQTPSHQVTQMGQEVILRCVPISNHLYFYWYRQILGQKVEFLVSFYNNEISEKSEIFDDQFSVERPDGSNFTLKIRSTKLEDSAMYFCASSSGGLEVVWNEQYFGPGTRLTVT.

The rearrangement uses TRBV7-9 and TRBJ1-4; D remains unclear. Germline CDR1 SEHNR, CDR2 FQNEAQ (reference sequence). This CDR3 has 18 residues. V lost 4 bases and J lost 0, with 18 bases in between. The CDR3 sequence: CASSSRGGRGTTNEKLFF. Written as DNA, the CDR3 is TGTGCCAGCAGCTCTCGCGGCGGCAGAGGGACAACTAATGAAAAACTGTTTTTT.

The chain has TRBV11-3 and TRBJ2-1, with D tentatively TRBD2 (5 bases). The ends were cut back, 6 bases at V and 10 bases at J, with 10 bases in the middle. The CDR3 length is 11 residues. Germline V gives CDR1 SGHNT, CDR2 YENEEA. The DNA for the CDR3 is TGTGCCAGCAGGGGCCGCGGGGAGCAGTTCTTC. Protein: CASRGRGEQFF.

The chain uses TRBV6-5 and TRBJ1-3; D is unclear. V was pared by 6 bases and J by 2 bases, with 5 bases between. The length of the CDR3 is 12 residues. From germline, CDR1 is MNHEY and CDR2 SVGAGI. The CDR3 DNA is TGTGCCAGCAGGAACACTGGAAACACCATATATTTT. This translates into CASRNTGNTIYF.

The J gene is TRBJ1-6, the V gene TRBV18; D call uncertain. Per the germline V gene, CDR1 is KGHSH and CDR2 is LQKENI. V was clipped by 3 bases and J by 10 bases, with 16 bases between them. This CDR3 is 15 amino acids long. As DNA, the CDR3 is TGTGCCAGCTCACCCGGGTCGAGGGTTGGGTCACCCCTCCACTTT. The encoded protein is CASSPGSRVGSPLHF.

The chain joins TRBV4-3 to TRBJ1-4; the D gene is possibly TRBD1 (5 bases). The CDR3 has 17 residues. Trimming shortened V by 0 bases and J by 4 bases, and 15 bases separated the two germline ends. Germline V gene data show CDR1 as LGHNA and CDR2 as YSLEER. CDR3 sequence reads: CASSQDLWRGGNEKLFF. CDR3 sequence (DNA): TGCGCCAGCAGCCAAGATCTTTGGAGGGGCGGTAATGAAAAACTGTTTTTT.

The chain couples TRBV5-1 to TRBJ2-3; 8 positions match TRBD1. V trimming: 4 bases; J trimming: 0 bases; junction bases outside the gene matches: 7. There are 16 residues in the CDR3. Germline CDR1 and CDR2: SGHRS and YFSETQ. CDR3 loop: CASSATGGWSTDTQYF. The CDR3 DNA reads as TGCGCCAGCAGCGCCACAGGGGGTTGGAGCACAGATACGCAGTATTTT.

The CDR3 DNA reads TGTGCCACCAGTGATATGTCGGGGGCTGGGGCCAACGTCCTGACTTTC. This codes for CATSDMSGAGANVLTF. This chain uses TRBV24-1 with TRBJ2-6; TRBD2 might be the D (6 bases). Trimming shortened V by 3 bases and J by 2 bases, and 10 bases separated the two germline ends. CDR3 size: 16 residues. Germline V CDR1 and CDR2: KGHDR, SFDVKD.

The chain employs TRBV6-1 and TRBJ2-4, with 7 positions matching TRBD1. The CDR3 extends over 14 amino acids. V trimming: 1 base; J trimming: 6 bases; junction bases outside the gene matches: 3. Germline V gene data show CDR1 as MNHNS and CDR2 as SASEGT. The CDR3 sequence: CASSEGQGGNIQYF. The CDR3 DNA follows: TGTGCCAGCAGTGAAGGACAGGGCGGAAACATTCAGTACTTC.

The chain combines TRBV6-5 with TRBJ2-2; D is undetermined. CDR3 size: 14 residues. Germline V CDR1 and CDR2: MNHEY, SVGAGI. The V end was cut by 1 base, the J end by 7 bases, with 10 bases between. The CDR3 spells CASSYYARGGELFF. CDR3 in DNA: TGTGCCAGCAGTTACTACGCCCGAGGCGGGGAGCTGTTTTTT.

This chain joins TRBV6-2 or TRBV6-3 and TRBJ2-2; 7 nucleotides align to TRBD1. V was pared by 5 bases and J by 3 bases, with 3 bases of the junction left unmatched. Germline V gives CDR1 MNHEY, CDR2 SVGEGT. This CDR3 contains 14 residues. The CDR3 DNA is TGTGCCAGCAGTCCCGGGACAGACACCGGGGAGCTGTTTTTT. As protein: CASSPGTDTGELFF.

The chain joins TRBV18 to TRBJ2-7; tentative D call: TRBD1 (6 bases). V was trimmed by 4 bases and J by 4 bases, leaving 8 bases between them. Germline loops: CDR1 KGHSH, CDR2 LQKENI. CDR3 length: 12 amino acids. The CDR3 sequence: CASSQDSYEQYF. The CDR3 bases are TGTGCCAGCTCACAGGACAGTTACGAGCAGTACTTC.

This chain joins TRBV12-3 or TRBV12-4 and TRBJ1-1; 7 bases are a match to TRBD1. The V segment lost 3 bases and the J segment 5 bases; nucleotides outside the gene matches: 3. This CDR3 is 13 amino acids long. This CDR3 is CASSFAGGTEAFF. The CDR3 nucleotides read TGTGCCAGCAGTTTCGCAGGGGGTACTGAAGCTTTCTTT.

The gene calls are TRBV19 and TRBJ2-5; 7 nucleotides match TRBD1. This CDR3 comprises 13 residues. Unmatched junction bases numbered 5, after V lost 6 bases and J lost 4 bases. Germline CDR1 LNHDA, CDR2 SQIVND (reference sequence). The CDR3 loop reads CASSRGGAETQYF. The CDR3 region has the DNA TGTGCCAGTAGCCGAGGGGGCGCAGAGACCCAGTACTTC.

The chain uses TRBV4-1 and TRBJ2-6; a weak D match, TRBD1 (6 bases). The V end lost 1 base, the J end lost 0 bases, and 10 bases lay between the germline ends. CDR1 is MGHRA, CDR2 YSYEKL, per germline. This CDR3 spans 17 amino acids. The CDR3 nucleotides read TGCGCCAGCAGCCAAGGGACAGTTTACTCTGGGGCCAACGTCCTGACTTTC. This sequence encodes CASSQGTVYSGANVLTF.

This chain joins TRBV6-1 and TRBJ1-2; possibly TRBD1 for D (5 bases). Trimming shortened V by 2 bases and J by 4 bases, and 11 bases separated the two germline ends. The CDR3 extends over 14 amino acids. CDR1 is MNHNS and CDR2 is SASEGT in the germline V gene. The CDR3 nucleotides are TGTGCCAGCAGTGAACAGGGTTTTGGCTATGGCTACACCTTC. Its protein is CASSEQGFGYGYTF.

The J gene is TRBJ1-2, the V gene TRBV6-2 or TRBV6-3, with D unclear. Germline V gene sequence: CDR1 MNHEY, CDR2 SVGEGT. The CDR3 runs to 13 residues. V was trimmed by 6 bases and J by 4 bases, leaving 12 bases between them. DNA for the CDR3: TGTGCCAGCAGCGGTCGGGATCCCTATGGCTACACCTTC. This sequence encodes CASSGRDPYGYTF.

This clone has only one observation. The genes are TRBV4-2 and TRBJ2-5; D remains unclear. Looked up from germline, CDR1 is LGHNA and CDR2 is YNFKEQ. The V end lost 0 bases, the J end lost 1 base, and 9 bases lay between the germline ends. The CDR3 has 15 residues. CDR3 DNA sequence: TGTGCCAGCAGCCAAGATGTGGCCAGCCAAGAGACCCAGTACTTC. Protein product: CASSQDVASQETQYF.

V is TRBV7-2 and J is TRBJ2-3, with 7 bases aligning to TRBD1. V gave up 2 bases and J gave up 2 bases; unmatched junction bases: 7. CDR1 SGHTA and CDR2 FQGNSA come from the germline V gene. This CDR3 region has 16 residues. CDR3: CASSLLGGRATDTQYF. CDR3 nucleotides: TGTGCCAGCAGCTTATTAGGGGGCAGAGCCACAGATACGCAGTATTTT.

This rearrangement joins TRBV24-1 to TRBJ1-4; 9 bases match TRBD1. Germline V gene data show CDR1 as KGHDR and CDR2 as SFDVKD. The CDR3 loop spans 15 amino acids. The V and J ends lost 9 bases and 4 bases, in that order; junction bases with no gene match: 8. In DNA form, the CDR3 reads TGTGCCACCTCCCGGGGACAGGGAAATAATGAAAAACTGTTTTTT. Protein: CATSRGQGNNEKLFF.

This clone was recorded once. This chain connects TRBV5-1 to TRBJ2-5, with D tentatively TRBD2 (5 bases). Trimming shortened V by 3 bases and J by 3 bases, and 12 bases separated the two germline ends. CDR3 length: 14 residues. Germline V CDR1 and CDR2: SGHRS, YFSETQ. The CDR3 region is CASSSGSAKETQYF. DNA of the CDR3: TGCGCCAGCAGCTCAGGTAGCGCGAAAGAGACCCAGTACTTC.

The CDR3 reads CASSFSTSEETQYF. The CDR3, as DNA: TGCGCCAGCAGCTTTTCTACTAGCGAAGAGACCCAGTACTTC. This chain uses TRBV5-1 with TRBJ2-5; 7 bases align to TRBD2. The germline gives CDR1 SGHRS, CDR2 YFSETQ. There are 14 residues in the CDR3. V gave up 2 bases and J gave up 3 bases; unmatched junction bases: 4.